The clone carrying this TCR beta chain was detected only a few times. No antigen is known for it. This specimen belongs to a study of CD8+ T cells in alopecia areata. Study-level results: Mice showed TCR sharing more clearly than patients did, possibly owing to HLA.

Treatment indicated: oral pan-JAK inhibitor, 5-10 mg twice daily. The authors extracted RNA and reverse transcribed it into cDNA as the sequencing template. TCRdb's copy holds only in-frame clones and misses some; the assay was immunoSEQ multiplex PCR. Here the sample spans some 120,000 clones, around 63% being singletons. Germline CDR1 is MDHEN and CDR2 is SYDVKM. This CDR3 region has 16 residues. Trimming stripped 0 bases from V and 2 bases from J, with 14 bases between. The input for sequencing was CD4+ T cells sorted from blood, taken at week 4, from a patient treated with tofacitinib. This sequence originates from a human donor with alopecia areata. The rearrangement uses TRBV28 and TRBJ2-7, with unresolved D. CDR3 sequence (DNA): TGTGCCAGCAGTTTATGGATAACGCAAGAAGCCTACGAGCAGTACTTC. Amino acids: CASSLWITQEAYEQYF.